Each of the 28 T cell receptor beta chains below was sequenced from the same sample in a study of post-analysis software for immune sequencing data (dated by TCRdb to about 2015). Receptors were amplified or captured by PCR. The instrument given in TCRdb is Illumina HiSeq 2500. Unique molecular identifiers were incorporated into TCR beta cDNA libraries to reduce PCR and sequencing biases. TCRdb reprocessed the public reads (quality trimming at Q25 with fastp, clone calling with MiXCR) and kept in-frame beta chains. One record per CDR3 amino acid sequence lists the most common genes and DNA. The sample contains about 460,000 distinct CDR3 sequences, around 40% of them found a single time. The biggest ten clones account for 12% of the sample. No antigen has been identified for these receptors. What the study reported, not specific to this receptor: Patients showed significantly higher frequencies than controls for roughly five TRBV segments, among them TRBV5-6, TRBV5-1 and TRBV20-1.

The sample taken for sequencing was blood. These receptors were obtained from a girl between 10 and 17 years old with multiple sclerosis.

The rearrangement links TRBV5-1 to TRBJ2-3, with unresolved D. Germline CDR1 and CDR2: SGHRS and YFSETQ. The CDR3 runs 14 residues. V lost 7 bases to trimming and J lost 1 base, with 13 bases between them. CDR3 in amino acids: CASGYSARTDTQYF. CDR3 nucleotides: TGCGCCAGCGGCTACAGCGCCCGCACAGATACGCAGTATTTT.

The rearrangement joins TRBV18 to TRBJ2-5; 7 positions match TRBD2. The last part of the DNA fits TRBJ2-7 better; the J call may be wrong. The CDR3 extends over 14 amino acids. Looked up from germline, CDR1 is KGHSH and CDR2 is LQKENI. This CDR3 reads CASSPRATSFEQYF. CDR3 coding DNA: TGTGCCAGCTCACCACGGGCGACTAGCTTCGAGCAGTACTTC.

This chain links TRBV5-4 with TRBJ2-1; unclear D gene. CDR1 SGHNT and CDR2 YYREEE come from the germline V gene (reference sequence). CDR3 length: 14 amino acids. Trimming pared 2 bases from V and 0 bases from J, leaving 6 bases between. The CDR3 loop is CASSLKVSYNEQFF. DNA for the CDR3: TGTGCCAGCAGCTTAAAGGTCTCCTACAATGAGCAGTTCTTC.

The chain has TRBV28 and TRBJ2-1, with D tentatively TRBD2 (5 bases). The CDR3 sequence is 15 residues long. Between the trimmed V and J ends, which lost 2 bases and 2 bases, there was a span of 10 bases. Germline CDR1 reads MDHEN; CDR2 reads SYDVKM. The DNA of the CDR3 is TGTGCCAGCAGTTTAATCGAGGGAACCTACAATGAGCAGTTCTTC. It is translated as CASSLIEGTYNEQFF.

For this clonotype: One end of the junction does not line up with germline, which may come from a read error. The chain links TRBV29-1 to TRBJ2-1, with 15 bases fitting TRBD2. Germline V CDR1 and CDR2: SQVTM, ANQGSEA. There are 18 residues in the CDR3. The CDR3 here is CSVKDSSDGLAGGGEQFF. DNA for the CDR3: TGCAGCGTTAAAGATAGTTCCGACGGACTAGCGGGAGGGGGTGAGCAGTTCTTC.

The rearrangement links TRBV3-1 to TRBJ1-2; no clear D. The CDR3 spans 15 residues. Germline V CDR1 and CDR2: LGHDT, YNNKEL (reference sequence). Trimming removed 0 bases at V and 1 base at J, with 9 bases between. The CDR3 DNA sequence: TGTGCCAGCAGCCAAGAAGGAGTCCTTAACTATGGCTACACCTTC. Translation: CASSQEGVLNYGYTF.

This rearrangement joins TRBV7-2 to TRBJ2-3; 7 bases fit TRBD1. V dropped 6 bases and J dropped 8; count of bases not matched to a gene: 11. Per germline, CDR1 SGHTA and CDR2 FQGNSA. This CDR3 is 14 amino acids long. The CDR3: CASRTRQGVGTQYF. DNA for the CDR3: TGTGCCAGCAGGACTCGACAGGGAGTCGGTACGCAGTATTTT. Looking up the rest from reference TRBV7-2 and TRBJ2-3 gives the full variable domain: GAGVSQSPSNKVTEKGKDVELRCDPISGHTALYWYRQSLGQGLEFLIYFQGNSAPDKSGLPSDRFSAERTGGSVSTLTIQRTQQEDSAVYLCASRTRQGVGTQYFGPGTRLTVL.

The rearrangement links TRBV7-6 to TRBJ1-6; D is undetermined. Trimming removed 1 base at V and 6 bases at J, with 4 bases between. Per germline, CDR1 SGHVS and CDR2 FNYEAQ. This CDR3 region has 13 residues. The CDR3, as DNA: TGTGCCAGCAGCTTAGGGAGTAATTCACCCCTCCACTTT. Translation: CASSLGSNSPLHF.

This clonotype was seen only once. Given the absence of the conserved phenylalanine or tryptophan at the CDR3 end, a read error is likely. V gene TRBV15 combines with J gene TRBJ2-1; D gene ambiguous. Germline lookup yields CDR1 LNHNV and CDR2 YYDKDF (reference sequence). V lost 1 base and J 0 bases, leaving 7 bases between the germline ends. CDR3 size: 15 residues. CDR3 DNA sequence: TGTGCCACCAGCAGAGGTACGAGCTCCTACAATGAGCAGTTCTTA. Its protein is CATSRGTSSYNEQFL.

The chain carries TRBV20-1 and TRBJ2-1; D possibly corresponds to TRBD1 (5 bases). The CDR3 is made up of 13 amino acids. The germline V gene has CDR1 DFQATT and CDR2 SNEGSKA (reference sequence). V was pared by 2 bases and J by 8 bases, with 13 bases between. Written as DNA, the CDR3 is TGCAGTGCTAGAAGCAGGGTTGCCGATGAGCAGTTCTTC. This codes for CSARSRVADEQFF.

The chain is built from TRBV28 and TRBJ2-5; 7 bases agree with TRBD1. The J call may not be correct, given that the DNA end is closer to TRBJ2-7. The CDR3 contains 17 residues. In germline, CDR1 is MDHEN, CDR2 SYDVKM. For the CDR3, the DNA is TGTGCCAGCAGTCCTCACCTCGGGACAGCCTATCCCTACGAGCAGTACTTC. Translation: CASSPHLGTAYPYEQYF.

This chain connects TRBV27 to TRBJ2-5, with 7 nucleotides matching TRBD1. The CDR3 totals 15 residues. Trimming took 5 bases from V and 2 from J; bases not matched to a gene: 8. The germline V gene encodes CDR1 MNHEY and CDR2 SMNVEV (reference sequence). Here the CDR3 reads CASSQGTANQETQYF. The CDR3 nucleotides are TGTGCCAGCAGTCAGGGGACAGCAAATCAAGAGACCCAGTACTTC.

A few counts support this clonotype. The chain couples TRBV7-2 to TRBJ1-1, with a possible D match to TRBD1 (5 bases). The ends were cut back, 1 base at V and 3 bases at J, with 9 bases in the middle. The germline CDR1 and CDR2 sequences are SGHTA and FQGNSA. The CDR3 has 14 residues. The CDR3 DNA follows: TGTGCCAGCAGCTTAGTACCGGGGGACACTGAAGCTTTCTTT. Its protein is CASSLVPGDTEAFF.

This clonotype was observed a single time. The CDR3 DNA sequence: TGCAGTGCTAGAGATGCAACTAATGAAAAACTGTTTTTT. Translating it yields CSARDATNEKLFF. The rearrangement joins TRBV20-1 to TRBJ1-4, with D uncertain. Deletions cut 0 bases from V and 0 bases from J, with 2 bases between. This CDR3 region has 13 residues. Per germline, CDR1 DFQATT and CDR2 SNEGSKA (reference sequence).

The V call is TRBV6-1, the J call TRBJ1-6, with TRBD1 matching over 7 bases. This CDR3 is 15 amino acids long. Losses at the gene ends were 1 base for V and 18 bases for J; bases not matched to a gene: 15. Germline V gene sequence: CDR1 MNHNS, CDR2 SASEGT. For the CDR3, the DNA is TGTGCCAGCAGTGAAGTCCCGACAGGGTGGACCGGGCGCCACTTT. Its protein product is CASSEVPTGWTGRHF.

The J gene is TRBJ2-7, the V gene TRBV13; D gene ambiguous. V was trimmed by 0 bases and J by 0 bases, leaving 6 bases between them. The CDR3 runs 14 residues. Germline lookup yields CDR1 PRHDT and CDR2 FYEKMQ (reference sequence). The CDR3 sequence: CASSLGRVSYEQYF. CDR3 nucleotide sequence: TGTGCCAGCAGCTTAGGCCGGGTCTCCTACGAGCAGTACTTC.

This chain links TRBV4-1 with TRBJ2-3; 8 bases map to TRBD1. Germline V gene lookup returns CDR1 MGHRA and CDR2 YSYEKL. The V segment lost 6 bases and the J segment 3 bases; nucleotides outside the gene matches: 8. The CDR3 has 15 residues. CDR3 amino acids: CASRLGTGPTDTQYF. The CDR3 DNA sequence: TGCGCCAGCAGACTCGGGACAGGACCGACAGATACGCAGTATTTT.

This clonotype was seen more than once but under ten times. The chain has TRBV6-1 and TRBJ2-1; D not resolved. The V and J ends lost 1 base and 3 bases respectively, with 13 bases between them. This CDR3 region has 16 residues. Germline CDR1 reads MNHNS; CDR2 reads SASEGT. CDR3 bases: TGTGCCAGCAGTGAAGTTTTAAGGGCCGACTACAATGAGCAGTTCTTC. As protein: CASSEVLRADYNEQFF.

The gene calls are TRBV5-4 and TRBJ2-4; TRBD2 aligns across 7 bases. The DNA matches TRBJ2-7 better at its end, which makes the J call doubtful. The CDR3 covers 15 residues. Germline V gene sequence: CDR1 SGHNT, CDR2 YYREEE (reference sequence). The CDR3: CASSLERGNSYEQYF. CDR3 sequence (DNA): TGTGCCAGCAGCCTGGAGCGGGGAAACTCCTACGAGCAGTACTTC.

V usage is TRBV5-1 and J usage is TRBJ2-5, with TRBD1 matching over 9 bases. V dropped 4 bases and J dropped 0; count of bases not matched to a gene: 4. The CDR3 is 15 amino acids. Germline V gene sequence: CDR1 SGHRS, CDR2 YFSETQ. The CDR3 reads CASSKGQGNQETQYF. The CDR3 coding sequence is TGCGCCAGCAGCAAGGGACAGGGTAACCAAGAGACCCAGTACTTC. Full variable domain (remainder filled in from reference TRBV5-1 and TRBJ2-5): KAGVTQTPRYLIKTRGQQVTLSCSPISGHRSVSWYQQTPGQGLQFLFEYFSETQRNKGNFPGRFSGRQFSNSRSEMNVSTLELGDSALYLCASSKGQGNQETQYFGPGTRLLVL.

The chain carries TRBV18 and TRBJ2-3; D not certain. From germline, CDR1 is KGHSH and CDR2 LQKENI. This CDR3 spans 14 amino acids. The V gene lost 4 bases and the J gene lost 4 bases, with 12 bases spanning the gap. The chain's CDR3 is CASSQSGSPDTQYF. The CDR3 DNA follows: TGTGCCAGCTCACAATCCGGCAGCCCAGATACGCAGTATTTT. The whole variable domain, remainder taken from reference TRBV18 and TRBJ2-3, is NAGVMQNPRHLVRRRGQEARLRCSPMKGHSHVYWYRQLPEEGLKFMVYLQKENIIDESGMPKERFSAEFPKEGPSILRIQQVVRGDSAAYFCASSQSGSPDTQYFGPGTRLTVL.

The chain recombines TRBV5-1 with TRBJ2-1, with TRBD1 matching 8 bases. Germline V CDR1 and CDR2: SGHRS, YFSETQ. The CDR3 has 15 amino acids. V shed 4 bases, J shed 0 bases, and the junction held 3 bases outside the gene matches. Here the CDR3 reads CASSPQGASYNEQFF. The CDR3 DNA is TGCGCCAGCAGCCCCCAGGGGGCCTCCTACAATGAGCAGTTCTTC.

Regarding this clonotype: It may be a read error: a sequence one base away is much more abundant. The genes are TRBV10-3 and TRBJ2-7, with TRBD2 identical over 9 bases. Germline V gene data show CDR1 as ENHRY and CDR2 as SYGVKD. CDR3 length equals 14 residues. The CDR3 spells CAIGESSGIYEQYF. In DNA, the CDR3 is TGTGCCATCGGTGAGTCTAGCGGGATCTACGAGCAGTACTTC.

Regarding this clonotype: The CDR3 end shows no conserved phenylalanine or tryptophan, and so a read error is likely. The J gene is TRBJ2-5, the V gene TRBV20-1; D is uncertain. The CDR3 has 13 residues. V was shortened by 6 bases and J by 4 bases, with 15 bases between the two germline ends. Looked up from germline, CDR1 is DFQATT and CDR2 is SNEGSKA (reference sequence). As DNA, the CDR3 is TGCAGTGCCTTCCCTGCAGAGAGAGAGACCCAGTACTTA. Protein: CSAFPAERETQYL.

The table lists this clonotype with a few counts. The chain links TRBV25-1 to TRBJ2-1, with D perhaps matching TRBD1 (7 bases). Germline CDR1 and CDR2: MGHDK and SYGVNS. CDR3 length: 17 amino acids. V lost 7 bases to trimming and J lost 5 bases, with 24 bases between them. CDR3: CASTPNGGTVFNNEQFF. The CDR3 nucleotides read TGTGCCAGCACTCCCAATGGGGGGACAGTCTTTAACAATGAGCAGTTCTTC. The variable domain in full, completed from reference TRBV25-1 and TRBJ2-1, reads EADIYQTPRYLVIGTGKKITLECSQTMGHDKMYWYQQDPGMELHLIHYSYGVNSTEKGDLSSESTVSRIRTEHFPLTLESARPSHTSQYLCASTPNGGTVFNNEQFFGPGTRLTVL.

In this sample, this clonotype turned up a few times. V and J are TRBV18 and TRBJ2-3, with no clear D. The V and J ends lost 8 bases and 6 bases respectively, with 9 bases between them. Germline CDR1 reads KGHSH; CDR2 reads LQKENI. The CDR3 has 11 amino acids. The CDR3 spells CASQLGDTQYF. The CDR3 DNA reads TGTGCCAGCCAATTGGGGGATACGCAGTATTTT.

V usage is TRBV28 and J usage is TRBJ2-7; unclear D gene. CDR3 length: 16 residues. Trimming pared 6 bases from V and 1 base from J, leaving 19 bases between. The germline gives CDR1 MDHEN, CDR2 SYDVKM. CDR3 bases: TGTGCCAGCAGCAAGTTGACAAGATTCGATTCCTACGAGCAGTACTTC. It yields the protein CASSKLTRFDSYEQYF.

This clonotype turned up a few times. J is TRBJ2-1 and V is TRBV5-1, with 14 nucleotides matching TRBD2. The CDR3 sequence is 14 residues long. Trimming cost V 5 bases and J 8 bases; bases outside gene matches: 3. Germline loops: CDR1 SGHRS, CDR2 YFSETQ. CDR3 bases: TGCGCCAGCAGGACTAGCGGGAGGGCTGATGAGCAGTTCTTC. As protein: CASRTSGRADEQFF. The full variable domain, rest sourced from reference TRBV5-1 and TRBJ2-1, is KAGVTQTPRYLIKTRGQQVTLSCSPISGHRSVSWYQQTPGQGLQFLFEYFSETQRNKGNFPGRFSGRQFSNSRSEMNVSTLELGDSALYLCASRTSGRADEQFFGPGTRLTVL.